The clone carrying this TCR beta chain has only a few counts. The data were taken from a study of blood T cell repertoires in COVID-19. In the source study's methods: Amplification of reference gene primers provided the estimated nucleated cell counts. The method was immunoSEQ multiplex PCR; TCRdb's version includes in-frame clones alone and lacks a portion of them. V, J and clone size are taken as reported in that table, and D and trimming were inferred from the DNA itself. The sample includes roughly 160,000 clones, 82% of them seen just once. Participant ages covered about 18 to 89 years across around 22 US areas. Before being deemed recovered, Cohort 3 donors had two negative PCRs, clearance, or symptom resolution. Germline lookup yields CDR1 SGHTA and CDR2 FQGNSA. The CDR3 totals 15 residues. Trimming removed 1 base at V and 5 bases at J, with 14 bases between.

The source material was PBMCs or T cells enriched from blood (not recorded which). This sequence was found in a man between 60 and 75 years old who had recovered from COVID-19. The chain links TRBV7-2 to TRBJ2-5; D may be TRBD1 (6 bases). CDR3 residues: CASSLGQGSGETQYF. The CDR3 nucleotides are TGTGCCAGCAGCTTAGGGCAGGGGTCCGGGGAGACCCAGTACTTC.